Reported below is one T cell receptor (beta chain). Its antigen is as yet unknown. TCRdb ran MiXCR on the 5' RACE reads and lists one entry per CDR3 protein. This repertoire shows approximately 480,000 distinct CDR3 sequences, around a sixth found once; its top ten account for 10% to 15%. The CDR3 is made up of 15 amino acids. Germline V lookup: CDR1 KGHDR, CDR2 SFDVKD. After removal of 4 bases from V and 2 bases from J, the junction contained 5 bases not matched to a gene. This record belongs to a study of T-cell memory formation after mild COVID-19. Notes on the study in general: Second-wave clones peaking on day 37 lacked confirmed SARS-CoV-2 specificity. Chiefly within CM and EM were the contracting CD4+ clones; CD8+ ones were within EMRA. Contracting clones, day 15 to 85, had balanced CD4/CD8, and later expanders favored CD4+.

This sequence originates from an adult woman who had mild COVID-19 (a few samples of this study predate the infection). Cell type and time point are not known. The rearrangement links TRBV24-1 to TRBJ1-2; 8 bases are shared with TRBD1. Sequences were obtained from PBMCs or a T cell subset sorted from them (not recorded which). The CDR3 DNA sequence: TGTGCCACCAGTGAAGGACAGGGCGTCAACTATGGCTACACCTTC. Translating gives CATSEGQGVNYGYTF.